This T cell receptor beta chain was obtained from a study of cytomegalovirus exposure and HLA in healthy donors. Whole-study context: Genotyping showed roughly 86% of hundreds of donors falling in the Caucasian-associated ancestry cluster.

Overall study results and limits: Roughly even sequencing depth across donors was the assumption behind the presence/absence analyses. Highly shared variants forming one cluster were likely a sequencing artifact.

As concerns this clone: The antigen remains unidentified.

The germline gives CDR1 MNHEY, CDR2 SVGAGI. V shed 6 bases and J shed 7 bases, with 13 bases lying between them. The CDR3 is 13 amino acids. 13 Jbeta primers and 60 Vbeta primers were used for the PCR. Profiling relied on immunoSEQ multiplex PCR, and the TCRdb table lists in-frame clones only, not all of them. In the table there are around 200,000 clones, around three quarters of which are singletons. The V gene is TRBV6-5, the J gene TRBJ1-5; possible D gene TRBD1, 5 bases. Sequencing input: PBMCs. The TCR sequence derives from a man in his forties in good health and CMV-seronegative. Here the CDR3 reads CASREGAEQPQHF. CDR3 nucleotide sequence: TGTGCCAGCAGGGAAGGGGCAGAACAGCCCCAGCATTTT.